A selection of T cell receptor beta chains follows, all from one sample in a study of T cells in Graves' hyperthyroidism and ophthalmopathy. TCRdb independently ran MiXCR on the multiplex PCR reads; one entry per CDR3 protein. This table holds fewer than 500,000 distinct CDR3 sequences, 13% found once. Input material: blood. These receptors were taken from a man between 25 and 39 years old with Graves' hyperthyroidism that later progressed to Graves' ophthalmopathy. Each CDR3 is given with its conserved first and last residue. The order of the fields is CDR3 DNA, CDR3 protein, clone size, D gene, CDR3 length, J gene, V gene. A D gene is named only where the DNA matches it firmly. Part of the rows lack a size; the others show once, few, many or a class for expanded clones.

CDR3 DNA: TGCGCCAGCAGCTTGCGAGGCCCGTCCGAGCAGTACTTC; CDR3 protein: CASSLRGPSEQYF; clone size: few; D gene: .; CDR3 length: 13; J gene: TRBJ2-7; V gene: TRBV5-1
CDR3 DNA: TGTGCCACCAGTGCCAATGGGGCCGGGCCTGGGGCCAACGTCCTGACTTTC; CDR3 protein: CATSANGAGPGANVLTF; clone size: few; D gene: .; CDR3 length: 17; J gene: TRBJ2-6; V gene: TRBV24-1
CDR3 DNA: TGCAGTGCTGCGCCACAGTACGAGCAGTACTTC; CDR3 protein: CSAAPQYEQYF; clone size: .; D gene: .; CDR3 length: 11; J gene: TRBJ2-7; V gene: TRBV20-1
CDR3 DNA: TGTGCCACCAGTGATTTTGGAGGGACCAATCAGCCCCAGCATTTT; CDR3 protein: CATSDFGGTNQPQHF; clone size: few; D gene: .; CDR3 length: 15; J gene: TRBJ1-5; V gene: TRBV24-1
CDR3 DNA: TGTGCCAGCAGTTTAAGGGGAGGAGGCTATAATTCACCCCTCCACTTT; CDR3 protein: CASSLRGGGYNSPLHF; clone size: .; D gene: .; CDR3 length: 16; J gene: TRBJ1-6; V gene: TRBV12-3/TRBV12-4
CDR3 DNA: TGTGCCAGCAGTTCCTCGGCCAGCTCACAAAGCACAGATACGCAGTATTTT; CDR3 protein: CASSSSASSQSTDTQYF; clone size: .; D gene: .; CDR3 length: 17; J gene: TRBJ2-3; V gene: TRBV6-2/TRBV6-3
CDR3 DNA: TGTGCCAGCACGAGGGGACGTAATTCACCCCTCCACTTT; CDR3 protein: CASTRGRNSPLHF; clone size: few; D gene: .; CDR3 length: 13; J gene: TRBJ1-6; V gene: TRBV25-1
CDR3 DNA: TGTGCCAGCAGTTACTCGAGGCCTAGCGGGTCTGGCGAGCAGTACTTC; CDR3 protein: CASSYSRPSGSGEQYF; clone size: many; D gene: TRBD2; CDR3 length: 16; J gene: TRBJ2-7; V gene: TRBV6-8
CDR3 DNA: TGTGCCAGCAGCACCGAACTAGGTGGAGGGGGCAATGAGCAGTTCTTC; CDR3 protein: CASSTELGGGGNEQFF; clone size: .; D gene: .; CDR3 length: 16; J gene: TRBJ2-1; V gene: TRBV7-6
CDR3 DNA: TGTGCCAGTAGTCCTGCCGGGGCGATCTCCTACGAGCAGTACTTC; CDR3 protein: CASSPAGAISYEQYF; clone size: .; D gene: .; CDR3 length: 15; J gene: TRBJ2-7; V gene: TRBV19
CDR3 DNA: TGTGCCAGCAGCGACTGGACAGGGGTTGACAATCAGCCCCAGCATTTT; CDR3 protein: CASSDWTGVDNQPQHF; clone size: many; D gene: TRBD1; CDR3 length: 16; J gene: TRBJ1-5; V gene: TRBV7-8
CDR3 DNA: TGTGCCAGCAGCTTAACAGCGGACCCCACCGATACGCAGTATTTT; CDR3 protein: CASSLTADPTDTQYF; clone size: .; D gene: .; CDR3 length: 15; J gene: TRBJ2-3; V gene: TRBV7-7
CDR3 DNA: TGTGCCAGCAGTCGGGAGGGGGAGTCCTACGAGCAGTACTTC; CDR3 protein: CASSREGESYEQYF; clone size: many; D gene: TRBD2; CDR3 length: 14; J gene: TRBJ2-7; V gene: TRBV2
CDR3 DNA: TGTGCCAGCAGCCCGGAAACCACAGGGGCAGGAAACACCATATATTTT; CDR3 protein: CASSPETTGAGNTIYF; clone size: once; D gene: TRBD1; CDR3 length: 16; J gene: TRBJ1-3; V gene: TRBV7-9
CDR3 DNA: TGTGCCAGCAGCTTCCGGGACAGGGGACATCACAGCTCTGGAAACACCATATATTTT; CDR3 protein: CASSFRDRGHHSSGNTIYF; clone size: .; D gene: TRBD1; CDR3 length: 19; J gene: TRBJ1-3; V gene: TRBV5-6
CDR3 DNA: TGTGCCAGCAGATGGGGGGGCAGCTTCTCCTATAATTCACCCCTCCACTTT; CDR3 protein: CASRWGGSFSYNSPLHF; clone size: few; D gene: .; CDR3 length: 17; J gene: TRBJ1-6; V gene: TRBV6-1
CDR3 DNA: TGTGCCAGCAGCCCCGGGACCAAGAGCTCCTACGAGCAGTACTTC; CDR3 protein: CASSPGTKSSYEQYF; clone size: many; D gene: .; CDR3 length: 15; J gene: TRBJ2-7; V gene: TRBV7-9
CDR3 DNA: TGTGCCGCCAAGGTAGGGGCTTCCTACGAGCAGTACTTC; CDR3 protein: CAAKVGASYEQYF; clone size: many; D gene: .; CDR3 length: 13; J gene: TRBJ2-7; V gene: TRBV6-1
CDR3 DNA: TGCAGTGCTAGTCGGGACATTCAGTACTTC; CDR3 protein: CSASRDIQYF; clone size: few; D gene: .; CDR3 length: 10; J gene: TRBJ2-4; V gene: TRBV20-1
CDR3 DNA: TGCGCCAGCAGCCAGGCCACCCGGACCGGAGAGACCCAGTACTTC; CDR3 protein: CASSQATRTGETQYF; clone size: few; D gene: .; CDR3 length: 15; J gene: TRBJ2-5; V gene: TRBV4-1
CDR3 DNA: TGTGCCAGCAGTCCGGGGGACTCCTACAATGAGCAGTTCTTC; CDR3 protein: CASSPGDSYNEQFF; clone size: many; D gene: .; CDR3 length: 14; J gene: TRBJ2-1; V gene: TRBV12-3/TRBV12-4
CDR3 DNA: TGTGCCAGCACCACCCCAAGCACTGAAGCTTTCTTT; CDR3 protein: CASTTPSTEAFF; clone size: many; D gene: .; CDR3 length: 12; J gene: TRBJ1-1; V gene: TRBV28
CDR3 DNA: TGTGCCAGCTTGTGGACGAACACCGGGGAGCTGTTTTTT; CDR3 protein: CASLWTNTGELFF; clone size: many; D gene: .; CDR3 length: 13; J gene: TRBJ2-2; V gene: TRBV6-1
CDR3 DNA: TGTGCCAGCAGTTACACGCTCCGCGCTGGCTCCTATAATTCACCCCTCCACTTT; CDR3 protein: CASSYTLRAGSYNSPLHF; clone size: many; D gene: .; CDR3 length: 18; J gene: TRBJ1-6; V gene: TRBV6-6
CDR3 DNA: TGCGCCAGCAGCTTGCTTTCCAGTGCTGGAAACACCATATATTTT; CDR3 protein: CASSLLSSAGNTIYF; clone size: .; D gene: .; CDR3 length: 15; J gene: TRBJ1-3; V gene: TRBV5-1
CDR3 DNA: TGTGCCAGCAGCCCAGGACGCTTCGCGAACACCGGGGAGCTGTTTTTT; CDR3 protein: CASSPGRFANTGELFF; clone size: many; D gene: .; CDR3 length: 16; J gene: TRBJ2-2; V gene: TRBV7-9
CDR3 DNA: TGTGCCAGCAGTCAAAGGTATTTACCTTTCTTT; CDR3 protein: CASSQRYLPFF; clone size: many; D gene: .; CDR3 length: 11; J gene: TRBJ1-1; V gene: TRBV12-3/TRBV12-4
CDR3 DNA: TGTGCCAGCAGTGAAATAGGACAGGGGGGTATGTACGAGCAGTACTTC; CDR3 protein: CASSEIGQGGMYEQYF; clone size: few; D gene: TRBD1; CDR3 length: 16; J gene: TRBJ2-7; V gene: TRBV7-9
CDR3 DNA: TGTGCCAGCAGTTTAATGGTATGGGACAGGATTATGAACACTGAAGCTTTCTTT; CDR3 protein: CASSLMVWDRIMNTEAFF; clone size: medium-sized; D gene: TRBD1; CDR3 length: 18; J gene: TRBJ1-1; V gene: TRBV28
CDR3 DNA: TGTGCCAGCTCATCGGACATGTCAAACCTCCACTTT; CDR3 protein: CASSSDMSNLHF; clone size: .; D gene: .; CDR3 length: 12; J gene: TRBJ1-6; V gene: TRBV18
CDR3 DNA: TGTGCCAGCAGCCCGTTCGGGCAGCCCGAAAAACTGTTTTTT; CDR3 protein: CASSPFGQPEKLFF; clone size: .; D gene: .; CDR3 length: 14; J gene: TRBJ1-4; V gene: TRBV9
CDR3 DNA: TGTGCCAGCAGTTTAGTTCGGGGGGGGAGTAGCAATCAGCCCCAGCATTTT; CDR3 protein: CASSLVRGGSSNQPQHF; clone size: many; D gene: .; CDR3 length: 17; J gene: TRBJ1-5; V gene: TRBV12-3/TRBV12-4
CDR3 DNA: TGTGCCAGCTCAGGACTTTCAGGGGTTGGCTACACCTTC; CDR3 protein: CASSGLSGVGYTF; clone size: many; D gene: .; CDR3 length: 13; J gene: TRBJ1-2; V gene: TRBV18
CDR3 DNA: TGCAGTGCTAGAGTGGAGTCAGTCTCACCCCTCCACTTT; CDR3 protein: CSARVESVSPLHF; clone size: .; D gene: .; CDR3 length: 13; J gene: TRBJ1-6; V gene: TRBV20-1
CDR3 DNA: TGCGCCAGCAGCTTGAGAGACAGGGGGCTGGGCGAGCAGTACTTC; CDR3 protein: CASSLRDRGLGEQYF; clone size: many; D gene: TRBD1; CDR3 length: 15; J gene: TRBJ2-7; V gene: TRBV5-1
CDR3 DNA: TGCGCCAGCAGCTTGGAGGGTGCCCCTACACAGACCCAGTACTTC; CDR3 protein: CASSLEGAPTQTQYF; clone size: few; D gene: .; CDR3 length: 15; J gene: TRBJ2-5; V gene: TRBV5-1
CDR3 DNA: TGTGCCAGCAGCTTGGACCTTAACAGGGGGAACTACGAGCAGTACTTC; CDR3 protein: CASSLDLNRGNYEQYF; clone size: .; D gene: TRBD1; CDR3 length: 16; J gene: TRBJ2-7; V gene: TRBV7-2
CDR3 DNA: TGTGCCAGCACCGCGACAGGTCGGGGCTACACCTTC; CDR3 protein: CASTATGRGYTF; clone size: .; D gene: .; CDR3 length: 12; J gene: TRBJ1-2; V gene: TRBV5-6
CDR3 DNA: TGCGCCAGCAGCTTGGTTGGTTACGCCTACGAGCAGTACTTC; CDR3 protein: CASSLVGYAYEQYF; clone size: few; D gene: .; CDR3 length: 14; J gene: TRBJ2-7; V gene: TRBV5-1
CDR3 DNA: TGTGCCAGCAGCCAAGATGGGGGGTGGTATGGCTACACCTTC; CDR3 protein: CASSQDGGWYGYTF; clone size: many; D gene: .; CDR3 length: 14; J gene: TRBJ1-2; V gene: TRBV3-1
CDR3 DNA: TGTGCCAGCAGTTTCAGGTCCGGCACAGATACGCAGTATTTT; CDR3 protein: CASSFRSGTDTQYF; clone size: many; D gene: .; CDR3 length: 14; J gene: TRBJ2-3; V gene: TRBV27
CDR3 DNA: TGTGCTAGTGGACGACAAGGGCTAGCGGGCGGAGCCTACGAGCAGTACTTC; CDR3 protein: CASGRQGLAGGAYEQYF; clone size: many; D gene: TRBD2; CDR3 length: 17; J gene: TRBJ2-7; V gene: TRBV12-5
CDR3 DNA: TGTGCCAGCAGCCAGGGACAGGCGGACCAAGAGACCCAGTACTTC; CDR3 protein: CASSQGQADQETQYF; clone size: few; D gene: TRBD1; CDR3 length: 15; J gene: TRBJ2-5; V gene: TRBV3-1
CDR3 DNA: TGCAGTGCCGGCCGGAGCGGGGGGGCTACCGGGGAGCTGTTTTTT; CDR3 protein: CSAGRSGGATGELFF; clone size: .; D gene: TRBD2; CDR3 length: 15; J gene: TRBJ2-2; V gene: TRBV20-1
CDR3 DNA: TGTGCCAGCAGTTTAGAGTGGCGGCCCACAGATACGCAGTATTTT; CDR3 protein: CASSLEWRPTDTQYF; clone size: many; D gene: .; CDR3 length: 15; J gene: TRBJ2-3; V gene: TRBV12-3/TRBV12-4
CDR3 DNA: TGCAGTGCTAGGGCCATTGACAGGGGGCTTGGCTATGGCTACACCTTC; CDR3 protein: CSARAIDRGLGYGYTF; clone size: .; D gene: TRBD1; CDR3 length: 16; J gene: TRBJ1-2; V gene: TRBV20-1
CDR3 DNA: TGTGCCAGCAGTTACTCCTGGAATAATGAAAAACTGTTTTTT; CDR3 protein: CASSYSWNNEKLFF; clone size: .; D gene: .; CDR3 length: 14; J gene: TRBJ1-4; V gene: TRBV6-6
CDR3 DNA: TGTGCCAGCACCCCGCGGGGGGGCCGCGAGACCCAGTACTTC; CDR3 protein: CASTPRGGRETQYF; clone size: many; D gene: TRBD2; CDR3 length: 14; J gene: TRBJ2-5; V gene: TRBV7-9